These 27 T cell receptor beta chains came from one sample sequenced in a study of T cells after yellow fever vaccination. TCRdb used MiXCR to reprocess the 5' RACE reads, holding one entry per CDR3 protein. The table has about 400,000 distinct CDR3 sequences, approximately 6% seen once. The source material was PBMCs, sampled 5 days after the yellow fever booster vaccination. The receptors here all came from a man under 40 who received the YFV17D yellow fever vaccine.

This clonotype was counted a few times. The gene calls are TRBV18 and TRBJ2-5; 7 bases are shared with TRBD1. CDR3 length: 15 amino acids. V was pared by 0 bases and J by 2 bases, with 3 bases of the junction left unmatched. The germline V gene encodes CDR1 KGHSH and CDR2 LQKENI. CDR3: CASSPPGQLQETQYF. CDR3 coding DNA: TGTGCCAGCTCACCACCGGGACAGCTACAAGAGACCCAGTACTTC.

The genes are TRBV7-6 and TRBJ2-1; TRBD2 might be the D (6 bases). The V end lost 2 bases, the J end lost 6 bases, and 14 bases lay between the germline ends. Germline CDR1 is SGHVS and CDR2 is FNYEAQ. The CDR3 runs to 15 residues. The CDR3 loop reads CASSLTPGRGNEQFF. CDR3 bases: TGTGCCAGCAGCTTAACTCCCGGGAGAGGCAATGAGCAGTTCTTC.

This clonotype has ten or more counts. The chain uses TRBV5-5 and TRBJ2-7; 7 positions agree with TRBD1. The CDR3 length is 13 residues. V trimming: 4 bases; J trimming: 7 bases; junction bases outside the gene matches: 8. Germline V gene data show CDR1 as SGHKS and CDR2 as YYEKEE (reference sequence). The CDR3 sequence: CASSGQARGEQYF. CDR3 nucleotides: TGTGCCAGCAGCGGACAGGCCCGCGGGGAGCAGTACTTC.

This clonotype showed up just a few times. The chain carries TRBV19 and TRBJ1-1; tentatively, D is TRBD1 (5 bases). The CDR3 is 11 residues long. The germline gives CDR1 LNHDA, CDR2 SQIVND (reference sequence). The V and J ends lost 7 bases and 9 bases respectively, with 12 bases between them. CDR3 protein: CASIGDSKAFF. The CDR3 bases are TGTGCCAGTATTGGAGACAGCAAAGCTTTCTTT.

This clonotype appeared a few times. The V gene is TRBV7-8, the J gene TRBJ2-3; TRBD2 matches 8 bases. Unmatched junction bases numbered 7, after V lost 1 base and J lost 4 bases. The CDR3 spans 16 residues. Germline values: CDR1 SGHVS, CDR2 FQNEAQ. Written as DNA, the CDR3 is TGTGCCAGCAGCTTAGTTACGGGAGGGCCCTCAGATACGCAGTATTTT. Protein product: CASSLVTGGPSDTQYF.

The V and J genes are TRBV12-3 or TRBV12-4 and TRBJ1-3; weak D call: TRBD1 (6 bases). The CDR3 has 16 residues. V was pared by 3 bases and J by 0 bases, with 12 bases between. CDR3 loop: CASSLGAPFSGNTIYF. The CDR3 nucleotides read TGTGCCAGCAGTTTGGGGGCCCCCTTCTCTGGAAACACCATATATTTT.

This clonotype was seen ten or more times. This sequence joins TRBV4-3 and TRBJ2-1, with 7 bases fitting TRBD2. V lost 3 bases to trimming and J lost 6 bases; unmatched junction nucleotides: 8. The length of the CDR3 is 15 residues. Germline lookup yields CDR1 LGHNA and CDR2 YSLEER. The CDR3 coding sequence is TGCGCCAGCAGCCATGAAGAAGGCGGGGGCAATGAGCAGTTCTTC. This codes for CASSHEEGGGNEQFF.

This chain connects TRBV20-1 to TRBJ2-5; no firm D call. CDR1 is DFQATT, CDR2 SNEGSKA, per germline (reference sequence). The CDR3 totals 10 residues. The ends were cut back, 4 bases at V and 5 bases at J, with 5 bases in the middle. The CDR3: CSAKIETQYF. The CDR3 coding sequence is TGCAGTGCTAAAATCGAGACCCAGTACTTC.

This clonotype was detected a few times. CDR3 coding DNA: TGCGCCAGCAGCCGTATAACGTCGGGCACAGATACGCAGTATTTT. Protein sequence: CASSRITSGTDTQYF. V usage is TRBV5-1 and J usage is TRBJ2-3; D ambiguous. The germline V gene has CDR1 SGHRS and CDR2 YFSETQ. Trimming shortened V by 4 bases and J by 1 base, and 13 bases separated the two germline ends. There are 15 residues in the CDR3.

This clonotype was seen ten or more times. V gene TRBV28 combines with J gene TRBJ1-6; 8 bases agree with TRBD1. Germline V CDR1 and CDR2: MDHEN, SYDVKM. The CDR3 has 15 residues. V lost 4 bases to trimming and J lost 7 bases; unmatched junction nucleotides: 6. The DNA of the CDR3 is TGTGCCAGCAGTTCCGGGACAGGAGCAAATTCACCCCTCCACTTT. Translation: CASSSGTGANSPLHF.

Only a few counts were recorded for this clonotype. The rearrangement links TRBV5-4 to TRBJ2-1; TRBD1 or TRBD2 may be the D gene (5 bases each). The CDR3 has 15 residues. CDR1 and CDR2 from the germline V gene are SGHNT and YYREEE (reference sequence). Trimming removed 5 bases at V and 4 bases at J, with 16 bases between. The CDR3 bases are TGTGCCAGCAGGGCCGCTGGGGGAAGGTACAATGAGCAGTTCTTC. Translated: CASRAAGGRYNEQFF. Full variable domain (outside the CDR3, taken from reference TRBV5-4 and TRBJ2-1): ETGVTQSPTHLIKTRGQQVTLRCSSQSGHNTVSWYQQALGQGPQFIFQYYREEENGRGNFPPRFSGLQFPNYSSELNVNALELDDSALYLCASRAAGGRYNEQFFGPGTRLTVL.

The table lists this clonotype with many counts. The gene calls are TRBV12-3 or TRBV12-4 and TRBJ2-3; TRBD1 agrees at 8 bases. The V segment lost 6 bases and the J segment 4 bases; nucleotides outside the gene matches: 9. The CDR3 loop spans 15 amino acids. CDR3: CASSWDRQRADTQYF. CDR3 sequence (DNA): TGTGCCAGCAGCTGGGACAGGCAACGTGCAGATACGCAGTATTTT.

There are a few counts of this clonotype. This chain links TRBV29-1 with TRBJ1-1; 7 positions agree with TRBD1. Germline CDR1 reads SQVTM; CDR2 reads ANQGSEA. Unmatched junction bases numbered 21, after V lost 6 bases and J lost 5 bases. This CDR3 comprises 17 residues. The CDR3 region is CSVVRLTGNVRGTEAFF. The CDR3 nucleotides read TGCAGCGTCGTAAGGTTGACAGGGAATGTTCGGGGGACTGAAGCTTTCTTT.

This clonotype was found a few times. The chain carries TRBV7-3 and TRBJ2-7; 11 nucleotides line up with TRBD2. The CDR3 consists of 15 residues. From germline, CDR1 is SGHTA and CDR2 FQGTGA. Germline trimming cut 5 bases from V and 7 bases from J; bases unmatched to any gene: 10. The CDR3 is CASSPSLAGAREQYF. CDR3 coding DNA: TGTGCCAGCAGCCCGTCACTAGCGGGGGCCAGGGAGCAGTACTTC.

This clonotype was counted only a few times. V and J are TRBV20-1 and TRBJ2-2; D not resolved. This CDR3 spans 14 amino acids. The V gene's germline CDR1 is DFQATT and CDR2 SNEGSKA (reference sequence). V was trimmed by 0 bases and J by 4 bases, leaving 9 bases between them. CDR3: CSARDPRTTGELFF. As DNA, the CDR3 is TGCAGTGCTAGAGATCCCAGGACCACCGGGGAGCTGTTTTTT.

The genes are TRBV29-1 and TRBJ2-5; 8 positions match TRBD2. V dropped 8 bases and J dropped 5; count of bases not matched to a gene: 7. Per the germline V gene, CDR1 is SQVTM and CDR2 is ANQGSEA. The length of the CDR3 is 12 residues. CDR3 nucleotides: TGCAGCTCCCGGGGACTAGGTGAGACCCAGTACTTC. Translating it yields CSSRGLGETQYF.

The sample holds many counts of this clonotype. The genes are TRBV20-1 and TRBJ2-1; 8 nucleotides line up with TRBD1. The germline gives CDR1 DFQATT, CDR2 SNEGSKA (reference sequence). With V trimmed by 0 bases and J by 13 bases, 2 bases remained unmatched. This CDR3 comprises 11 residues. The CDR3 protein is CSARDQGAQFF. The CDR3 DNA follows: TGCAGTGCTAGAGATCAGGGGGCACAGTTCTTC.

This clonotype was counted ten times or more. V and J are TRBV4-3 and TRBJ2-1; D is unclear. Trimming shortened V by 1 base and J by 6 bases, and 7 bases separated the two germline ends. This CDR3 has 13 residues. CDR1 is LGHNA, CDR2 YSLEER, per germline. Here the CDR3 reads CASSQGPGNEQFF. In DNA form, the CDR3 reads TGCGCCAGCAGCCAAGGACCGGGCAATGAGCAGTTCTTC.

This clonotype showed up just a few times. V usage is TRBV7-2 and J usage is TRBJ2-5; 7 nucleotides align to TRBD1. CDR3 length: 17 residues. Germline CDR1 and CDR2: SGHTA and FQGNSA. Germline trimming cut 1 base from V and 0 bases from J; bases unmatched to any gene: 8. The chain's CDR3 is CASSLGGGVQYQETQYF. The CDR3 DNA sequence: TGTGCCAGCAGCTTAGGAGGGGGCGTACAGTACCAAGAGACCCAGTACTTC.

This clonotype was seen ten or more times. The chain recombines TRBV6-2 or TRBV6-3 with TRBJ1-5, with unresolved D. The CDR3 extends over 13 amino acids. Germline V gene sequence: CDR1 MNHEY, CDR2 SVGEGT. The V end lost 4 bases, the J end lost 3 bases, and 7 bases lay between the germline ends. The CDR3 here is CASSSRLNQPQHF. The CDR3 DNA reads as TGTGCCAGCAGTTCGAGGCTCAATCAGCCCCAGCATTTT.

This clonotype was counted between two and nine times. The chain recombines TRBV24-1 with TRBJ2-3; no reliable D call. In germline, CDR1 is KGHDR, CDR2 SFDVKD. The ends were cut back, 4 bases at V and 5 bases at J, with 15 bases in the middle. This CDR3 comprises 15 residues. In DNA form, the CDR3 reads TGTGCCACCAGTGACGACACCCTGGTGAGAGATACGCAGTATTTT. Protein: CATSDDTLVRDTQYF.

About this clonotype itself: A junction boundary mismatches the germline segment, possibly from a read error. The V gene is TRBV7-7, the J gene TRBJ2-1; a possible D gene is TRBD1 (5 bases). The CDR3 totals 14 residues. Germline V gene sequence: CDR1 SSHAT, CDR2 FNYEAQ (reference sequence). The CDR3 region is CASSQGQGDNEQFF. The CDR3 DNA reads TGTGCTAGCAGCCAGGGCCAAGGGGACAATGAGCAGTTCTTC. Full variable domain (outside the CDR3, taken from reference TRBV7-7 and TRBJ2-1): GAGVSQSPRYKVTKRGQDVTLRCDPISSHATLYWYQQALGQGPEFLTYFNYEAQPDKSGLPSDRFSAERPEGSISTLTIQRTEQRDSAMYRCASSQGQGDNEQFFGPGTRLTVL.

The chain carries TRBV30 and TRBJ2-7; 7 bases are a match to TRBD1. The CDR3 has 15 residues. V trimming: 0 bases; J trimming: 1 base; junction bases outside the gene matches: 6. The V gene's germline CDR1 is GTSNPN and CDR2 SVGIG (reference sequence). The CDR3 coding sequence is TGTGCCTGGAGTGTGAGGGGGCTGATTTCCTACGAGCAGTACTTC. This encodes CAWSVRGLISYEQYF.

CDR3 loop: CSGTSGTETQYF. CDR3 bases: TGCAGTGGTACTAGCGGAACAGAGACCCAGTACTTC. V and J are TRBV20-1 and TRBJ2-5, with TRBD2 matching over 8 bases. The CDR3 loop spans 12 amino acids. The germline gives CDR1 DFQATT, CDR2 SNEGSKA (reference sequence). Trimming removed 7 bases from V and 4 bases from J; junction bases left unmatched: 5.

This chain joins TRBV6-2 or TRBV6-3 and TRBJ2-1; 10 positions agree with TRBD1. Germline-derived CDR1 and CDR2 are MNHEY and SVGEGT. This CDR3 has 18 residues. The J segment lost 4 bases and the V segment lost 2 bases, leaving 11 bases of the junction unmatched. The CDR3 coding sequence is TGTGCCAGCAGTTACCTTGAATACCGGGACAGGGGTTACAATGAGCAGTTCTTC. Translated, it gives CASSYLEYRDRGYNEQFF.

V and J are TRBV6-1 and TRBJ1-1, with a possible D match to TRBD1 (5 bases). Germline lookup yields CDR1 MNHNS and CDR2 SASEGT. V gave up 6 bases and J gave up 2 bases, with 16 bases separating them. The length of the CDR3 is 15 residues. The CDR3 protein is CASRTVKSSNTEAFF. The DNA of the CDR3 is TGTGCCAGCAGGACAGTTAAGTCTTCAAACACTGAAGCTTTCTTT.

This clonotype appeared many times. The rearrangement links TRBV6-5 to TRBJ2-1; the D gene is possibly TRBD2 (5 bases). This CDR3 comprises 11 residues. Germline V CDR1 and CDR2: MNHEY, SVGAGI. V lost 2 bases and J 13 bases, leaving 9 bases between the germline ends. CDR3 bases: TGTGCCAGCAGTTACAACAGACTACAGTTCTTC. This translates into CASSYNRLQFF.